One and the same sample provided the 11 T cell receptor beta chains below, sequenced in a study of blood T cell repertoires in COVID-19. Some clones are missing from TCRdb's copy, which holds only in-frame ones; the method was immunoSEQ multiplex PCR. The sample carries about 110,000 clones, over 75% recorded once. The material sequenced was peripheral blood. Receptors originate from a human donor in a cohort sampled during active COVID-19.

This clone was recorded only once. This chain connects TRBV6-6 to TRBJ1-1, with 8 bases matching TRBD1. The germline CDR1 and CDR2 sequences are MNHNY and SVGAGI (reference sequence). After removal of 6 bases from V and 3 bases from J, the junction contained 6 bases not matched to a gene. This CDR3 is 14 amino acids long. In DNA form, the CDR3 reads TGTGCCAGCAGACCCCAGGGGGCGGACACTGAAGCTTTCTTT. Protein product: CASRPQGADTEAFF.

The rearrangement links TRBV10-3 to TRBJ2-5, with TRBD2 identical over 12 bases. V shed 3 bases and J 2 bases; nucleotides not matched to a gene: 10. The germline CDR1 and CDR2 sequences are ENHRY and SYGVKD. This CDR3 spans 18 amino acids. CDR3 coding DNA: TGTGCCATCAGTGATAGGGCTAGCGGGGGGGCTGGGCAAGAGACCCAGTACTTC. Residues: CAISDRASGGAGQETQYF.

As to this clone: Different DNA sequences within this sample yield the same CDR3. The chain carries TRBV3-1 (or the pseudogene TRBV3-2) and TRBJ1-1; maybe TRBD1 (5 bases). The CDR3 totals 13 residues. Trimming shortened V by 0 bases and J by 4 bases, and 6 bases separated the two germline ends. CDR1 and CDR2 from the germline V gene are LGHDT and YNNKEL (reference sequence). CDR3 in DNA: TGTGCCAGCAGCCAAGATAGGGGCACTGAAGCTTTCTTT. Translating it yields CASSQDRGTEAFF.

A single count supports this clone. The genes are TRBV14 and TRBJ2-6; possibly TRBD2 for D (7 bases). Trimming removed 0 bases from V and 2 bases from J, with 17 bases in between. The CDR3 extends over 19 amino acids. The germline V gene encodes CDR1 SGHDN and CDR2 FVKESK. CDR3 loop: CASSQDHVTGRAGANVLTF. For the CDR3, the DNA is TGTGCCAGCAGCCAAGACCACGTAACAGGGAGGGCTGGGGCCAACGTCCTGACTTTC.

The J gene is TRBJ2-3, the V gene TRBV3-1 (or the pseudogene TRBV3-2); 8 bases are shared with TRBD2. J lost 14 bases, V lost 3 bases, and 7 bases had no gene match. Germline V gene lookup returns CDR1 LGHDT and CDR2 YNNKEL (reference sequence). The CDR3 loop spans 12 amino acids. CDR3 protein: CASSHQLAGRYF. For the CDR3, the DNA is TGTGCCAGCAGCCATCAATTAGCGGGGCGGTATTTT.

The chain combines TRBV18 with TRBJ1-4; tentative D call: TRBD1 (5 bases). Trimming cost V 1 base and J 8 bases, with 8 bases left between them. Germline assignment: CDR1 KGHSH and CDR2 LQKENI. This CDR3 comprises 13 residues. CDR3 nucleotide sequence: TGTGCCAGCTCACCACAGCAGGGAGAAAAACTGTTTTTT. Translating gives CASSPQQGEKLFF.

V and J are TRBV10-2 and TRBJ2-7, with 7 nucleotides matching TRBD1. Losses at the gene ends were 8 bases for V and 2 bases for J; bases not matched to a gene: 6. Germline V lookup: CDR1 WSHSY, CDR2 SAAADI. The length of the CDR3 is 13 residues. For the CDR3, the DNA is TGCGCCAGCCGACGGACAGGAGCCTACGAGCAGTACTTC. Translated, it gives CASRRTGAYEQYF.

The chain couples TRBV29-1 to TRBJ1-2; D possibly corresponds to TRBD1 (5 bases). Germline V gene data show CDR1 as SQVTM and CDR2 as ANQGSEA. The CDR3 runs 11 residues. The V end lost 7 bases, the J end lost 3 bases, and 9 bases lay between the germline ends. The CDR3 DNA follows: TGCAGCGCTGTGACAGACTATGGCTACACCTTC. Translation gives CSAVTDYGYTF.

The J gene is TRBJ2-7, the V gene TRBV28; maybe TRBD2 (6 bases). Trimming cost V 4 bases and J 4 bases, with 8 bases left between them. CDR3 length: 12 amino acids. The V gene's germline CDR1 is MDHEN and CDR2 SYDVKM. This CDR3 is CASSSGTYEQYF. The CDR3 region has the DNA TGTGCCAGCAGTTCCGGGACTTACGAGCAGTACTTC.

This rearrangement joins TRBV7-9 to TRBJ1-1; 7 bases fit TRBD1. V was pared by 6 bases and J by 0 bases, with 4 bases of the junction left unmatched. Germline V gene data show CDR1 as SEHNR and CDR2 as FQNEAQ (reference sequence). This CDR3 contains 14 residues. The DNA of the CDR3 is TGTGCCAGCAGACGGACAGGAATGAACACTGAAGCTTTCTTT. Encoded protein: CASRRTGMNTEAFF.

J is TRBJ1-5 and V is TRBV19; 12 positions agree with TRBD1. From germline, CDR1 is LNHDA and CDR2 SQIVND (reference sequence). J lost 7 bases, V lost 3 bases, and 1 base had no gene match. This CDR3 has 14 residues. CDR3: CASSMGTGGQPQHF. As DNA, the CDR3 is TGTGCCAGTAGTATGGGGACAGGGGGCCAGCCCCAGCATTTT.